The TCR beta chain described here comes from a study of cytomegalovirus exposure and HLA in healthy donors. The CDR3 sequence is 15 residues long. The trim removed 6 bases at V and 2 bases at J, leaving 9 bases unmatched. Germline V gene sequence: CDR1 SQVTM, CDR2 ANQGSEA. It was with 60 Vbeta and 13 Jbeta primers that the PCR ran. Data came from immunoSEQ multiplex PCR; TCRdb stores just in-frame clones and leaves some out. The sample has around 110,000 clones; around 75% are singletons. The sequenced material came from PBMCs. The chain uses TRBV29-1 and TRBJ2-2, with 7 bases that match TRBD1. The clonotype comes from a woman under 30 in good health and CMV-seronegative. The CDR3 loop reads CSVGDRVRNTGELFF. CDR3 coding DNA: TGCAGCGTCGGCGACAGGGTCCGAAACACCGGGGAGCTGTTTTTT.